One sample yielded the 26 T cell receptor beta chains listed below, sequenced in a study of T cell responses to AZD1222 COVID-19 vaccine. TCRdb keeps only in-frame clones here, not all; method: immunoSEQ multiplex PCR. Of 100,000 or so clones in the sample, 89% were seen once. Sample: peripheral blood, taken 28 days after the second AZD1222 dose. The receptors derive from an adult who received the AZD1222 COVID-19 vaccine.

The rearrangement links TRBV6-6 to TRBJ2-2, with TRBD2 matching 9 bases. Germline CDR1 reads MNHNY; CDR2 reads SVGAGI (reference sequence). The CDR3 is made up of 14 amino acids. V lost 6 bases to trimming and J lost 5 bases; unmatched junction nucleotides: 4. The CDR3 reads CASSPAGGTGELFF. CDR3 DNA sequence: TGTGCCAGCAGCCCAGCGGGAGGAACCGGGGAGCTGTTTTTT.

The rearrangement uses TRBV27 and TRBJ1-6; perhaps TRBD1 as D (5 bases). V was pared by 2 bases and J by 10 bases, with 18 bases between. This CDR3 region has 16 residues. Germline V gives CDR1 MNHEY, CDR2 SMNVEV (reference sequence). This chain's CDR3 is CASSLGGNEGNSPLHF. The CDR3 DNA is TGTGCCAGCAGTTTAGGGGGGAATGAAGGGAACTCACCCCTCCACTTT.

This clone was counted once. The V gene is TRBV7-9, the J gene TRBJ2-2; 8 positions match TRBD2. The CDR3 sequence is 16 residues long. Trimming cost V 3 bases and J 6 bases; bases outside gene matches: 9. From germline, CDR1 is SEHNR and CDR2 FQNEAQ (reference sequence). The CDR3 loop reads CASSFVPGLVSGELFF. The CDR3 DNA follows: TGTGCCAGCAGCTTCGTCCCGGGACTAGTTTCCGGGGAGCTGTTTTTT.

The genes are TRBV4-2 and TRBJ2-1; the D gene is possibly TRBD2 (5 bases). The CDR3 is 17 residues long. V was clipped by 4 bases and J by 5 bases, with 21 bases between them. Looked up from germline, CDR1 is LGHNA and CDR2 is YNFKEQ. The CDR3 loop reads CASSPDPDVGRDNEQFF. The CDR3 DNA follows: TGTGCCAGCAGCCCCGACCCGGACGTGGGGAGAGACAATGAGCAGTTCTTC.

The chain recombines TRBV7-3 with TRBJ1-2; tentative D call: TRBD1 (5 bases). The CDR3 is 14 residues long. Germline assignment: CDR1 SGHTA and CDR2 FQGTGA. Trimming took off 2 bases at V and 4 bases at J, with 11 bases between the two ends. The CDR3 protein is CASSLGGHSYGYTF. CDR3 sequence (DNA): TGTGCCAGCAGCTTAGGAGGACATAGCTATGGCTACACCTTC.

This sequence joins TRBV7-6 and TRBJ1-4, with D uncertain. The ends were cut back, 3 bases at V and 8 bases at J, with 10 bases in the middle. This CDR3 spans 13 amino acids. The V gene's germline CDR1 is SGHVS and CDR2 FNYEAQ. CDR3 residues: CASSFMRGEKLFF. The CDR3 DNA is TGTGCCAGCAGCTTTATGAGAGGGGAAAAACTGTTTTTT.

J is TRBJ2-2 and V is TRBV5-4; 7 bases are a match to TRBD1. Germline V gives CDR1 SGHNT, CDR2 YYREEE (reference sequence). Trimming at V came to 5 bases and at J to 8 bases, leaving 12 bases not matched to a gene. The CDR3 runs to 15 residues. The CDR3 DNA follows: TGTGCCAGCAGATCCGTCGGACAGGCTGGAGGGGAGCTGTTTTTT. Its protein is CASRSVGQAGGELFF.

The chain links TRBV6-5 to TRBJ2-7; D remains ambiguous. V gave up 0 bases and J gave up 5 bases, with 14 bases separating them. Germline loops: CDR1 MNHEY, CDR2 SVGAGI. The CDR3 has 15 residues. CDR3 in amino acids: CASSYSSLSPHEQYF. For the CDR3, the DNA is TGTGCCAGCAGTTACTCTAGCCTCTCTCCCCACGAGCAGTACTTC.

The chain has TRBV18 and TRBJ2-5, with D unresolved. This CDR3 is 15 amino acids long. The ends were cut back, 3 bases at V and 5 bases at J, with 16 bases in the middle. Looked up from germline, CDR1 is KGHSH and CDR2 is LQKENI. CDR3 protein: CASSPDQRARETQYF. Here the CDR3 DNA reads TGTGCCAGCTCACCCGACCAACGGGCGAGGGAGACCCAGTACTTC.

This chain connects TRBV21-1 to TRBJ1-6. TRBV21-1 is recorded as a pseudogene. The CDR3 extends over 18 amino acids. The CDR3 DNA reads TGTGCCAGCAGCAAAACCCGGGGCCCGAGCTCCTATAATTCACCCCTCCACTTT. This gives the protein CASSKTRGPSSYNSPLHF.

CDR3 in DNA: TGTGCCTGGAGCCTAACGGCCGGGGTAGCCGGGGAGCTGTTTTTT. Protein product: CAWSLTAGVAGELFF. This chain connects TRBV30 to TRBJ2-2, with D maybe TRBD2 (5 bases). Trimming removed 3 bases at V and 6 bases at J, with 17 bases between. The CDR3 has 15 amino acids. The germline V gene encodes CDR1 GTSNPN and CDR2 SVGIG (reference sequence). Together with reference TRBV30 and TRBJ2-2, the CDR3 gives the full variable domain: SQTIHQWPATLVQPVGSPLSLECTVEGTSNPNLYWYRQAAGRGLQLLFYSVGIGQISSEVPQNLSASRPQDRQFILSSKKLLLSDSGFYLCAWSLTAGVAGELFFGEGSRLTVL.

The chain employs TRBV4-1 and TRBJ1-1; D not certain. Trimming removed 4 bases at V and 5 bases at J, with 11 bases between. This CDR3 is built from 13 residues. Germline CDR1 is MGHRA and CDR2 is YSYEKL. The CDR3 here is CASSREGSTEAFF. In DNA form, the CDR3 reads TGCGCCAGCAGCCGAGAAGGATCGACTGAAGCTTTCTTT.

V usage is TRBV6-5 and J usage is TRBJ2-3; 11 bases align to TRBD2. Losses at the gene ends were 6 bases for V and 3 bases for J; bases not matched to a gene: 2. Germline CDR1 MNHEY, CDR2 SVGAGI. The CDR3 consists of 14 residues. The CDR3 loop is CASRASGRTDTQYF. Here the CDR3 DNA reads TGTGCCAGCAGGGCTAGCGGGAGGACAGATACGCAGTATTTT.

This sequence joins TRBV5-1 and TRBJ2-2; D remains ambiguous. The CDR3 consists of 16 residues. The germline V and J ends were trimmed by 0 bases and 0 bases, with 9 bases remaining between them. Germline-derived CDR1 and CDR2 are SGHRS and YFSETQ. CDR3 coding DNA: TGCGCCAGCAGCTTGGGGGCCAGTGCGAACACCGGGGAGCTGTTTTTT. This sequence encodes CASSLGASANTGELFF.

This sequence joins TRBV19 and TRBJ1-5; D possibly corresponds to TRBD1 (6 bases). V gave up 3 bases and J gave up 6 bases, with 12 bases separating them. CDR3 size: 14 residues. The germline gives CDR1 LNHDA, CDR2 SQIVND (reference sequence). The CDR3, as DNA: TGTGCCAGTAGTATCTCGGGGGCTACTCAGCCCCAGCATTTT. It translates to CASSISGATQPQHF.

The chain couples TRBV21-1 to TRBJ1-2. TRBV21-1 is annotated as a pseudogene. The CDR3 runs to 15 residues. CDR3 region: CASSKGPGVPDGYTF. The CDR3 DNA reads TGTGCCAGCAGCAAAGGGCCGGGGGTACCGGATGGCTACACCTTC.

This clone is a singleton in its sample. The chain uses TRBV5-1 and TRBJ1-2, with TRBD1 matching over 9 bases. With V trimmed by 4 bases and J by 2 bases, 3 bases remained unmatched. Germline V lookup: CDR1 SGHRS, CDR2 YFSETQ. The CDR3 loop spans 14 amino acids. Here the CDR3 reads CASSQGQGNYGYTF. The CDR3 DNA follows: TGCGCCAGCAGCCAGGGACAGGGCAACTATGGCTACACCTTC.

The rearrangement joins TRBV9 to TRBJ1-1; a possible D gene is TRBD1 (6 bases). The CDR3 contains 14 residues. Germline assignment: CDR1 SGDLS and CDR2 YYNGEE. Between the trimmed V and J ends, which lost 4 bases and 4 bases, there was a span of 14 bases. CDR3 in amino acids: CASSLKGGGTEAFF. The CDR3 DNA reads TGTGCCAGCAGCCTTAAGGGGGGCGGCACTGAAGCTTTCTTT.

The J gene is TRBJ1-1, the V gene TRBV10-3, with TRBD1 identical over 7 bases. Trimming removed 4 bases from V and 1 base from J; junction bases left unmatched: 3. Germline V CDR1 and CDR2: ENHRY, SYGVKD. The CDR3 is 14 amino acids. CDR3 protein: CAISVAGGNTEAFF. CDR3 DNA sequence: TGTGCCATCAGTGTTGCAGGGGGGAACACTGAAGCTTTCTTT.

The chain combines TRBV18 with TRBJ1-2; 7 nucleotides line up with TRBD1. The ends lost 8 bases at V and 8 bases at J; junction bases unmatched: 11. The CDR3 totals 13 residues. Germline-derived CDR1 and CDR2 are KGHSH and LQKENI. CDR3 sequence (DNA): TGTGCCAGCCCCCGGACTGGGGGACAGGGCTACACCTTC. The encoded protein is CASPRTGGQGYTF.

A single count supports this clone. The CDR3 reads CASSPPRGGSTSDTQYF. The CDR3 DNA sequence: TGTGCCAGCTCACCACCGCGAGGGGGCTCTACGAGCGATACGCAGTATTTT. The rearrangement links TRBV18 to TRBJ2-3; TRBD1 matches at 7 bases. This CDR3 is 17 amino acids long. Germline CDR1 reads KGHSH; CDR2 reads LQKENI. Germline trimming cut 0 bases from V and 6 bases from J; bases unmatched to any gene: 12.

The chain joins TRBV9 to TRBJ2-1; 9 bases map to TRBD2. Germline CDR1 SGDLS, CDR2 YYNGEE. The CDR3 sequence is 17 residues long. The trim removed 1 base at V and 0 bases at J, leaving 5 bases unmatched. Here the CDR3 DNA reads TGTGCCAGCAGCGTATCGGCGGGAGGGAGCTCCTACAATGAGCAGTTCTTC. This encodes CASSVSAGGSSYNEQFF. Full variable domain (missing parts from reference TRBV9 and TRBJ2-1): DSGVTQTPKHLITATGQRVTLRCSPRSGDLSVYWYQQSLDQGLQFLIQYYNGEERAKGNILERFSAQQFPDLHSELNLSSLELGDSALYFCASSVSAGGSSYNEQFFGPGTRLTVL.

CDR3 region: CASSEYGTSGYYNEQFF. CDR3 sequence (DNA): TGTGCCAGCAGTGAATACGGGACTAGCGGGTACTACAATGAGCAGTTCTTC. The V and J genes are TRBV6-4 and TRBJ2-1; TRBD2 matches at 12 bases. The CDR3 totals 17 residues. J gave up 3 bases and V 3 bases, and 6 bases lay outside the gene matches. CDR1 and CDR2 (germline): MRHNA, SNTAGT.

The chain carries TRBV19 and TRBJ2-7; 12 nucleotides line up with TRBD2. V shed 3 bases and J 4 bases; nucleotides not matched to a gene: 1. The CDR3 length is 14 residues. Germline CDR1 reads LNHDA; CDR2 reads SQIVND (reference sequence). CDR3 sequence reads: CASSIGTSGYEQYF. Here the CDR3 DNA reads TGTGCCAGTAGTATTGGGACTAGCGGGTACGAGCAGTACTTC.

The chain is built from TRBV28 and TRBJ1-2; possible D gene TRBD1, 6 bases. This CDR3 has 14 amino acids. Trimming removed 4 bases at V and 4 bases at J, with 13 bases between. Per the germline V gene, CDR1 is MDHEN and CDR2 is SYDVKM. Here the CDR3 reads CASSSRDKLYGYTF. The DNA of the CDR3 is TGTGCCAGCAGTTCACGGGACAAACTCTATGGCTACACCTTC.

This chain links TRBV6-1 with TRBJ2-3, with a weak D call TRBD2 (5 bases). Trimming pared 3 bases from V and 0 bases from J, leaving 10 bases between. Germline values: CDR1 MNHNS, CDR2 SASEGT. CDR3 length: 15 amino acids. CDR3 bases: TGTGCCAGCAGTGATCTACGGACTAGCACAGATACGCAGTATTTT. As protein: CASSDLRTSTDTQYF.